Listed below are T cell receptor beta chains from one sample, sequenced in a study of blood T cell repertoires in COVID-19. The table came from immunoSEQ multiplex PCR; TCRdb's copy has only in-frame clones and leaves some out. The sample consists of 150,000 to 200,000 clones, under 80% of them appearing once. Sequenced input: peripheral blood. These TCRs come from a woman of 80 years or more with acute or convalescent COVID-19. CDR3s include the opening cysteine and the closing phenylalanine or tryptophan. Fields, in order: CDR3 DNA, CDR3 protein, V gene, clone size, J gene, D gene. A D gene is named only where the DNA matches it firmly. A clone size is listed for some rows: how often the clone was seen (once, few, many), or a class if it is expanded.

DNA: TGTGCCAGCAGTACACGGACAGGGGACACCATATATTTT
CDR3: CASSTRTGDTIYF
V: TRBV12-3/TRBV12-4
size: -
J: TRBJ1-3
D: TRBD1

DNA: TGTGCCAGCTCACCCTCCAGGGGAGGGGAGACCCAGTACTTC
CDR3: CASSPSRGGETQYF
V: TRBV18
size: once
J: TRBJ2-5
D: -

DNA: TGTGCCAGCAGCGTAGGAGAGGGCGGGGGCTACACCTTC
CDR3: CASSVGEGGGYTF
V: TRBV9
size: few
J: TRBJ1-2
D: -

DNA: TGTGCCAGCAGCATAGGACTAGCGGGAACTTACGAGCAGTACTTC
CDR3: CASSIGLAGTYEQYF
V: TRBV7-8
size: -
J: TRBJ2-7
D: TRBD2

DNA: TGTGCCAGCAGCTCCAGGGGCCCAGAGACCCAGTACTTC
CDR3: CASSSRGPETQYF
V: TRBV7-9
size: -
J: TRBJ2-5
D: -

DNA: TGTGCCAGTAGCCAGGACAGGGGGGCAGATACGCAGTATTTT
CDR3: CASSQDRGADTQYF
V: TRBV19
size: -
J: TRBJ2-3
D: TRBD1

DNA: TGTGCCAGCAGCTTAGCGGACTTCAATGAGCAGTTCTTC
CDR3: CASSLADFNEQFF
V: TRBV7-7
size: -
J: TRBJ2-1
D: -

DNA: TGTGCCAGCAGTTTTTTCACAGGGGGAGGCGAGCAGTACTTC
CDR3: CASSFFTGGGEQYF
V: TRBV27
size: -
J: TRBJ2-7
D: TRBD1

DNA: TGTGCCAGTAAGGGGCAGGGGGCATCTTCGAACACTGAAGCTTTCTTT
CDR3: CASKGQGASSNTEAFF
V: TRBV19
size: once
J: TRBJ1-1
D: TRBD1

DNA: TGTGCCAGCAGCTTAGGCTGGGGGGCAGGGGGAAACGAGCAGTACTTC
CDR3: CASSLGWGAGGNEQYF
V: TRBV7-2
size: few
J: TRBJ2-7
D: -

DNA: TGTGCCAGTAGTAGAACAGGGGATCTCAATTCACCCCTCCACTTT
CDR3: CASSRTGDLNSPLHF
V: TRBV19
size: -
J: TRBJ1-6
D: TRBD1

DNA: TGTGCCAGCGGGACAGGGTGGAACACCGGGGAGCTGTTTTTT
CDR3: CASGTGWNTGELFF
V: TRBV6-5
size: -
J: TRBJ2-2
D: TRBD1

DNA: TGTGCCAGTAGTTCCGAGTACCACAATTCACCCCTCCACTTT
CDR3: CASSSEYHNSPLHF
V: TRBV19
size: few
J: TRBJ1-6
D: -

DNA: TGTGCCAGCAGCCCGGGACTAGCGGATTACGAGCAGTACTTC
CDR3: CASSPGLADYEQYF
V: TRBV7-2
size: -
J: TRBJ2-7
D: TRBD2

DNA: TGTGCCAGCAGTTTACTACGACAGGGGGGGTCTGGGGCCAACGTCCTGACTTTC
CDR3: CASSLLRQGGSGANVLTF
V: TRBV27
size: -
J: TRBJ2-6
D: TRBD1

DNA: TGTGCCTGGTCCCGACAGGGGGGACAGCCCCAGCATTTT
CDR3: CAWSRQGGQPQHF
V: TRBV30
size: -
J: TRBJ1-5
D: TRBD1

DNA: TGTGCCAGCAGCTCGATTAGCGGGAACTACGAGCAGTACTTC
CDR3: CASSSISGNYEQYF
V: TRBV11-2
size: once
J: TRBJ2-7
D: TRBD2

DNA: TGCAGCGTTGCGGCGGCCAGTGGAAACACCATATATTTT
CDR3: CSVAAASGNTIYF
V: TRBV29-1
size: -
J: TRBJ1-3
D: -

DNA: TGTGCCAGCAAAGGGACTCCCTACGAGCAGTACTTC
CDR3: CASKGTPYEQYF
V: TRBV2
size: -
J: TRBJ2-7
D: -

DNA: TGTGCCAGCAGCTTGTTTAGCGGGAGAAATGAGCAGTTCTTC
CDR3: CASSLFSGRNEQFF
V: TRBV7-6
size: -
J: TRBJ2-1
D: TRBD2

DNA: TGTGCCATCCAGTCCACAGGGAATATTGCCTACGAGCAGTACTTC
CDR3: CAIQSTGNIAYEQYF
V: TRBV28
size: once
J: TRBJ2-7
D: -

DNA: TGCAGTGCTAGTCGGGGGGCCGAGCAGTACTTC
CDR3: CSASRGAEQYF
V: TRBV20-1
size: -
J: TRBJ2-7
D: -

DNA: TGTGCCAGCAGCACTCAGGCTTCCTACGCTGAAGCTTTCTTT
CDR3: CASSTQASYAEAFF
V: TRBV3-1/TRBV3-2
size: -
J: TRBJ1-1
D: -

DNA: TGTGCCAGCAGCCCCCGACTAGGGGCGAACACCGGGGAGCTGTTTTTT
CDR3: CASSPRLGANTGELFF
V: TRBV27
size: once
J: TRBJ2-2
D: -

DNA: TGTGCCAGCTCACCTCAGGACAGGGAGGTCTATGGCTACACCTTC
CDR3: CASSPQDREVYGYTF
V: TRBV18
size: few
J: TRBJ1-2
D: TRBD1

DNA: TGTGCCAGTTCCATAGCGGCAAACACCGGGGAGCTGTTTTTT
CDR3: CASSIAANTGELFF
V: TRBV21-1
size: -
J: TRBJ2-2
D: -

DNA: TGTGCCAGCAGACAAAGGACAGATTCGGCCCTCCACTTT
CDR3: CASRQRTDSALHF
V: TRBV28
size: -
J: TRBJ1-6
D: -

DNA: TGTGCCAGCAGCTCTTCTGGTTGGCGTGGGAGTGGGAAGACCCAGTACTTC
CDR3: CASSSSGWRGSGKTQYF
V: TRBV7-9
size: -
J: TRBJ2-5
D: -

DNA: TGTGCCAGCAGTGAACTTCACGGGACAGGGGCGCACAATGAGCAGTTCTTC
CDR3: CASSELHGTGAHNEQFF
V: TRBV6-1
size: -
J: TRBJ2-1
D: TRBD1

DNA: TGTGCCAGCAGCCAAGGGGCATGGCAGGGAAATGAAAAACTGTTTTTT
CDR3: CASSQGAWQGNEKLFF
V: TRBV3-1/TRBV3-2
size: -
J: TRBJ1-4
D: -

DNA: TGTGCCAGCAGCCAAGTTGAGGGTTACCCAGATACGCAGTATTTT
CDR3: CASSQVEGYPDTQYF
V: TRBV4-2
size: -
J: TRBJ2-3
D: -

DNA: TGCAGCGTGGGTCCGGGTATCCGCGAGCAGTACTTC
CDR3: CSVGPGIREQYF
V: TRBV29-1
size: -
J: TRBJ2-7
D: -

DNA: TGTGCCAGCAGCTTCAGGTCCGAGCAGTACTTC
CDR3: CASSFRSEQYF
V: TRBV25-1
size: -
J: TRBJ2-7
D: -

DNA: TGTGCCAGCGGTACAGGGGCTGGTAATGAGCAGTTCTTC
CDR3: CASGTGAGNEQFF
V: TRBV14
size: few
J: TRBJ2-1
D: TRBD1

DNA: TGTGCCAGCACCTCACAGGGTGTGGAGGAAAAACTGTTTTTT
CDR3: CASTSQGVEEKLFF
V: TRBV3-1/TRBV3-2
size: -
J: TRBJ1-4
D: -

DNA: TGTGCCAGCAGTTTGGCCAGGGGGAGTCAGCCCCAGCATTTT
CDR3: CASSLARGSQPQHF
V: TRBV27
size: -
J: TRBJ1-5
D: TRBD1

DNA: TGTGCCAGCAGTCAGACAGACTACGAGCAGTACTTC
CDR3: CASSQTDYEQYF
V: TRBV2
size: few
J: TRBJ2-7
D: -

DNA: TGTGCCATCAGTGATTTGGTCCGGAGTTCGACCTACGAGCAGTACTTC
CDR3: CAISDLVRSSTYEQYF
V: TRBV10-3
size: -
J: TRBJ2-7
D: -

DNA: TGTGCCAGCAGCCGTGACATGGGAGGGTCTTCTGGAAACACCATATATTTT
CDR3: CASSRDMGGSSGNTIYF
V: TRBV5-6
size: few
J: TRBJ1-3
D: -

DNA: TGCGCCAGCAGCCAGGGGCAGGGGACGCGGGTGAGTGGCTACACCTTC
CDR3: CASSQGQGTRVSGYTF
V: TRBV4-1
size: -
J: TRBJ1-2
D: -

DNA: TGTGCCATCAGTGAGAGGCAGGGGGACTCCTATAATTCACCCCTCCACTTT
CDR3: CAISERQGDSYNSPLHF
V: TRBV10-3
size: few
J: TRBJ1-6
D: TRBD1

DNA: TGTGCCAGCAGTCGCTCTCCCCCGGACAGGGGGCCCTACGAGCAGTACTTC
CDR3: CASSRSPPDRGPYEQYF
V: TRBV27
size: many
J: TRBJ2-7
D: TRBD1